This TCR beta chain was retrieved from a study of shared clonotypes between healthy human individuals. Study observations and caveats: For sorted subsets, rarefaction showed incomplete sequencing despite large depth.

Naive-designated CD8 cells lacked CD45RO, were positively enriched for CCR7, and omitted terminally differentiated effector memory CD45RA+ cells. Using immunoSEQ multiplex PCR, the repertoire was profiled, and TCRdb retains in-frame clones only, with some absent. The sample consists of a few hundred thousand clones, around 95% of them appearing once. CDR1 is SGHNT, CDR2 YYREEE, per germline (reference sequence). The junction had 1 base not matched to a gene; V was cut back by 0 bases and J by 0 bases. The CDR3 extends over 15 amino acids. In regard to this clone: Antigen: not known.

Sequencing used naive CD8+ T cells sorted from blood. The rearrangement uses TRBV5-4 and TRBJ2-7, with 9 bases lining up with TRBD2. The source of this sequence is a woman aged 30 to 39 in good health. The CDR3 region has the DNA TGTGCCAGCAGCTTGGGGACTAGCGTCTCCTACGAGCAGTACTTC. The encoded protein is CASSLGTSVSYEQYF.